The next 14 T cell receptor beta chains were all read from a single sample in a study of OX40 agonist ivuxolimab in advanced cancers. Assay: immunoSEQ multiplex PCR; the TCRdb copy retains only in-frame clones and omits some. The top ten clones hold 0.75% of a sample with about 54,000 clones, approximately 78% of them seen once. Sequenced material: CD4+ or CD8+ T cells sorted from blood, taken in a trial of the OX40 agonist ivuxolimab. These receptors originate from an adult with an advanced solid tumor such as melanoma, head and neck, liver or kidney cancer.

The CDR3 bases are TGTGCCAGCAGTGGGACGGACGATCAGCCCCAGCATTTT. Protein sequence: CASSGTDDQPQHF. The rearrangement joins TRBV6-1 to TRBJ1-5; no clear D gene. This CDR3 spans 13 amino acids. Per germline, CDR1 MNHNS and CDR2 SASEGT. V lost 4 bases and J 5 bases, leaving 9 bases between the germline ends.

This chain links TRBV5-1 with TRBJ1-1, with D perhaps matching TRBD1 (5 bases). The CDR3 loop spans 15 amino acids. Trimming took 2 bases from V and 1 from J, leaving 12 bases between them. Germline CDR1 is SGHRS and CDR2 is YFSETQ. This chain's CDR3 is CASSFDSPKNTEAFF. In DNA, the CDR3 is TGCGCCAGCAGCTTTGACAGCCCCAAGAACACTGAAGCTTTCTTT.

The chain carries TRBV19 and TRBJ2-6; D is ambiguous. CDR3 length: 14 amino acids. CDR1 LNHDA and CDR2 SQIVND come from the germline V gene (reference sequence). The V end lost 8 bases, the J end lost 1 base, and 9 bases lay between the germline ends. DNA for the CDR3: TGTGCCAGTCGCACCACTTCTGGGGCCAACGTCCTGACTTTC. Its protein is CASRTTSGANVLTF.

This clone was seen only a few times. The genes are TRBV6-5 and TRBJ2-1; 8 nucleotides align to TRBD1. Germline V gene lookup returns CDR1 MNHEY and CDR2 SVGAGI. This CDR3 contains 16 residues. V lost 0 bases and J lost 7; bases outside the gene matches: 8. The CDR3 here is CASSYSSGQGANEQFF. The CDR3 region has the DNA TGTGCCAGCAGTTACTCATCGGGGCAGGGGGCAAATGAGCAGTTCTTC.

The V gene is TRBV29-1, the J gene TRBJ1-2; the D gene is possibly TRBD1 (6 bases). V shed 2 bases and J shed 8 bases, with 12 bases lying between them. The CDR3 has 12 residues. The germline gives CDR1 SQVTM, CDR2 ANQGSEA. For the CDR3, the DNA is TGCAGCGTTGAATTTTGGGGGCGCGGCTACACCTTC. It is translated as CSVEFWGRGYTF.

This clone has only one observation. This chain connects TRBV11-2 to TRBJ2-1; 12 nucleotides align to TRBD2. Unmatched junction bases numbered 6, after V lost 0 bases and J lost 9 bases. From germline, CDR1 is SGHAT and CDR2 FQNNGV. The CDR3 is made up of 16 amino acids. The CDR3 region has the DNA TGTGCCAGCAGCTTAGACGATCTAGCGGGGGGGGTTGAGCAGTTCTTC. Translating gives CASSLDDLAGGVEQFF.

This chain connects TRBV11-2 to TRBJ2-7; D remains unclear. Trimming pared 5 bases from V and 2 bases from J, leaving 13 bases between. The CDR3 loop spans 14 amino acids. The germline V gene has CDR1 SGHAT and CDR2 FQNNGV. CDR3 nucleotide sequence: TGTGCCAGCAGCCCCATCACCGGCACCTACGAGCAGTACTTC. Its protein product is CASSPITGTYEQYF.

The chain carries TRBV6-1 and TRBJ1-2, with unresolved D. Germline V CDR1 and CDR2: MNHNS, SASEGT. The V gene lost 6 bases and the J gene lost 4 bases, with 9 bases spanning the gap. This CDR3 has 12 amino acids. Here the CDR3 DNA reads TGTGCCAGCAGCCTATCCGGCTATGGCTACACCTTC. Amino acids: CASSLSGYGYTF.

V and J are TRBV27 and TRBJ1-6, with no clear D. Trimming shortened V by 4 bases and J by 10 bases, and 20 bases separated the two germline ends. The germline V gene encodes CDR1 MNHEY and CDR2 SMNVEV (reference sequence). This CDR3 contains 16 residues. Here the CDR3 reads CASSYNRGGLGSPLHF. CDR3 in DNA: TGTGCCAGCAGTTACAACCGGGGTGGTCTTGGCTCACCCCTCCACTTT.

The chain recombines TRBV5-1 with TRBJ1-6, with a tentative D call TRBD1 (5 bases). Germline V gene data show CDR1 as SGHRS and CDR2 as YFSETQ. The CDR3 extends over 15 amino acids. Trimming took off 0 bases at V and 2 bases at J, with 6 bases between the two ends. CDR3 amino acids: CASSLGGTYNSPLHF. The CDR3 DNA is TGCGCCAGCAGCTTGGGGGGGACCTATAATTCACCCCTCCACTTT.

This chain links TRBV9 with TRBJ2-1; a weak D match, TRBD2 (7 bases). Germline CDR1 and CDR2: SGDLS and YYNGEE. CDR3 length: 18 amino acids. The V end lost 0 bases, the J end lost 0 bases, and 16 bases lay between the germline ends. The DNA of the CDR3 is TGTGCCAGCAGCGTAGGTCGCGGGGGCCAGAGCTCCTACAATGAGCAGTTCTTC. Its translation: CASSVGRGGQSSYNEQFF.

The genes are TRBV5-1 and TRBJ1-5; tentatively, D is TRBD1 (6 bases). The CDR3 is 14 amino acids. The V end lost 4 bases, the J end lost 2 bases, and 10 bases lay between the germline ends. CDR1 is SGHRS, CDR2 YFSETQ, per germline. The CDR3 region is CASSPAGGNQPQHF. CDR3 sequence (DNA): TGCGCCAGCAGCCCAGCAGGGGGCAATCAGCCCCAGCATTTT.

This clone appeared once. This sequence joins TRBV6-6 and TRBJ1-2, with D hard to call. The CDR3 runs 11 residues. CDR1 is MNHNY, CDR2 SVGAGI, per germline (reference sequence). The V end lost 7 bases, the J end lost 5 bases, and 8 bases lay between the germline ends. The CDR3 nucleotides read TGTGCCAGCACGCGGGAGTATGGCTACACCTTC. It translates to CASTREYGYTF.

The chain is built from TRBV7-6 and TRBJ1-5, with 11 bases matching TRBD1. With 5 bases clipped from V and 10 bases from J, the junction kept 10 bases outside the gene matches. Germline assignment: CDR1 SGHVS and CDR2 FNYEAQ. The CDR3 has 15 residues. The chain's CDR3 is CASSPGQGGWQPQHF. The CDR3 region has the DNA TGTGCCAGCAGCCCGGGACAGGGGGGGTGGCAACCCCAGCATTTT.